The clone carrying this TCR beta chain was observed a few times. This entry belongs to a study of T-cell memory formation after mild COVID-19. CDR1 is SNHLY and CDR2 is FYNNEI in the germline V gene. The V gene end was trimmed by 5 bases and the J gene end by 1 base; junction bases not matched to a gene: 6. The CDR3 is made up of 15 amino acids. TCRdb re-called the 5' RACE reads through MiXCR, storing one row per CDR3 protein. The sample has under 450,000 distinct CDR3 sequences, 20% to 25% seen once. The genes are TRBV2 and TRBJ2-7; 9 bases fit TRBD1. The specimen was PBMCs or a T cell subset sorted from them (not recorded which). The sequence was obtained from a man younger than 35 who had mild COVID-19 (a few samples of this study predate the infection). Cell type and time point are not known. CDR3: CASSRQGQGSYEQYF. As DNA, the CDR3 is TGTGCCAGCAGTCGCCAAGGACAGGGGTCCTACGAGCAGTACTTC.